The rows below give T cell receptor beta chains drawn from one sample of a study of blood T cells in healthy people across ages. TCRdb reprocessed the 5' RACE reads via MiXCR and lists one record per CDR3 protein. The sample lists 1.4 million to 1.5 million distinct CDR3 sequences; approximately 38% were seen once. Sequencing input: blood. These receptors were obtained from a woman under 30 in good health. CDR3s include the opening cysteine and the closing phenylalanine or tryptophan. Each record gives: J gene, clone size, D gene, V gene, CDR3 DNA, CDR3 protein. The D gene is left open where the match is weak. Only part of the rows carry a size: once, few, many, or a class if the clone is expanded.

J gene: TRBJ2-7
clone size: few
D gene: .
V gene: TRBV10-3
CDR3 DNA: TGTGCCATCAGTGAAGGTCAGGACTCCTACGAGCAGTACTTC
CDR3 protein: CAISEGQDSYEQYF

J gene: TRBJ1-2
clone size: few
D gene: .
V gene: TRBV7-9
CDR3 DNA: TGTGCCAGCAGCCACATGCCTGCTGGCTACACCTTC
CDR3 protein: CASSHMPAGYTF

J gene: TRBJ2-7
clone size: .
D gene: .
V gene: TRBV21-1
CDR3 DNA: TGTGCCAGCAGCAAAGCCCTGGGACTAGCGGTCTCCTACGAGCAGTACTTC
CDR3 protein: CASSKALGLAVSYEQYF

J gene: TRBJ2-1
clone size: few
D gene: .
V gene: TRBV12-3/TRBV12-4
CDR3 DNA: TGTGCCAGCATAGGGGGGACAATTTCCACGAGTGAGCAGTTCTTC
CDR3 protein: CASIGGTISTSEQFF

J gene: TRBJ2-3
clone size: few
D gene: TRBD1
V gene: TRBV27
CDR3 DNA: TGTGCCAGCAGTCCCCCGGGACAGGGGGCAGATACGCAGTATTTT
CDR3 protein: CASSPPGQGADTQYF

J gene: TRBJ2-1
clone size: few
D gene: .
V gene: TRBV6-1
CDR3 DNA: TGTGCCAGCAGTGAAGCCATGGGCAGTCACTCCTACAATGAGCAGTTCTTC
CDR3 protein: CASSEAMGSHSYNEQFF

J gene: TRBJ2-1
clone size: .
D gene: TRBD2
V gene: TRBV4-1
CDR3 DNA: TGCGCCAGCAGCCAAGATATGAGAGCTAGCGGCCCCTCCTACAATGAGCAGTTCTTC
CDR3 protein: CASSQDMRASGPSYNEQFF

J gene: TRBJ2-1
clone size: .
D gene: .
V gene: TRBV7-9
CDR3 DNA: TGTGCCAGCAGCTTCGCAGAGCAGTTCTTC
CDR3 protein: CASSFAEQFF

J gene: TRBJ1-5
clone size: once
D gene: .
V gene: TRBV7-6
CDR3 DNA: TGTGCCAGCAGCTTAGAGGCCGATACAGGCTTCAATCAGCCCCAGCATTTT
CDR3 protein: CASSLEADTGFNQPQHF

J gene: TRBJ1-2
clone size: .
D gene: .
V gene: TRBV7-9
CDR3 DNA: TGTGCCAGCAGCTTAAAGTCAGGGAACTATGGCTACACCTTC
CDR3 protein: CASSLKSGNYGYTF

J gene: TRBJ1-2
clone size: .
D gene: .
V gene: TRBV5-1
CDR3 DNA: TGCCCCAGCAGCTTGGGGGGTAACTATGGCTACACCTTC
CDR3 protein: CPSSLGGNYGYTF

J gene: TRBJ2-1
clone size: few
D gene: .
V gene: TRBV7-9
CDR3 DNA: TGTGCCAGCAGCTTAGCAGCCGATGAGCAGTTCTTC
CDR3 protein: CASSLAADEQFF